This section outlines one T cell receptor beta chain sequence together with its context. Its matching antigen is unknown. At the DNA level, this CDR3 is encoded by other sequences in the same sample as well. The data derive from a study of OX40 agonist ivuxolimab in advanced cancers. Study observations and caveats: Partial responders at 0.1-3.0 mg/kg had among the lowest clonal expansion.

The method was immunoSEQ multiplex PCR; TCRdb's version includes in-frame clones alone and lacks a portion of them. The repertoire includes about 94,000 clones, nearly 90% of them detected once, and 0.25% to 0.3% sits in the top ten. The sequence was obtained from an adult with an advanced solid tumor such as melanoma, head and neck, liver or kidney cancer. The sequenced sample was CD4+ or CD8+ T cells sorted from blood, obtained in a trial of the OX40 agonist ivuxolimab.

This chain's CDR3 is CASSLGGTGELFF. The CDR3 nucleotides read TGTGCCAGCAGCTTAGGGGGGACCGGGGAGCTGTTTTTT. The J gene is TRBJ2-2, the V gene TRBV7-7; D tentatively reads TRBD1 or TRBD2 (5 bases each). The length of the CDR3 is 13 residues. Trimming removed 1 base at V and 5 bases at J, with 5 bases between. The germline gives CDR1 SSHAT, CDR2 FNYEAQ (reference sequence).